This T cell receptor (beta chain) derives from a study of shared T cell receptors in the human thymus (dated by TCRdb to the early 2020s). At the level of the whole study: The study examined how self-reactive, shared T-cell receptor alpha chains are generated in the human thymus.

Library creation used the immunoSEQ multiplex PCR assay. TCRdb holds this immuneACCESS table with in-frame rearrangements only. Some clones are missing; in checked studies, unresolved V genes explain under half, and the rest has no known cause. The sample profile shows about 380,000 clones; roughly 94% of them were found once. 0.015% to 0.025% of the sample is held by the ten biggest clonotypes. Ends trimmed: V by 3 bases, J by 3 bases; bases unmatched to a gene: 5. Per the germline V gene (reference sequence), LNHDA is the CDR1 and SQIVND is the CDR2. The CDR3 has 15 amino acids, counting the end cysteine and phenylalanine. The read is trimmed to its CDR3 DNA, 45 bases read in frame from base 1. About this clone itself: Its antigen is still unknown. No base qualities exist here, and no much larger clone lies one base off it.

The sequencing input was thymocytes. The receptor was isolated from a human donor. This chain joins TRBV19 to TRBJ2-7, and 10 junctional nucleotides match TRBD2. The CDR3 protein: CASSISLAGVYEQYF. The DNA sequence is as follows: TGTGCCAGTAGTATTTCGCTAGCGGGAGTCTACGAGCAGTACTTC.